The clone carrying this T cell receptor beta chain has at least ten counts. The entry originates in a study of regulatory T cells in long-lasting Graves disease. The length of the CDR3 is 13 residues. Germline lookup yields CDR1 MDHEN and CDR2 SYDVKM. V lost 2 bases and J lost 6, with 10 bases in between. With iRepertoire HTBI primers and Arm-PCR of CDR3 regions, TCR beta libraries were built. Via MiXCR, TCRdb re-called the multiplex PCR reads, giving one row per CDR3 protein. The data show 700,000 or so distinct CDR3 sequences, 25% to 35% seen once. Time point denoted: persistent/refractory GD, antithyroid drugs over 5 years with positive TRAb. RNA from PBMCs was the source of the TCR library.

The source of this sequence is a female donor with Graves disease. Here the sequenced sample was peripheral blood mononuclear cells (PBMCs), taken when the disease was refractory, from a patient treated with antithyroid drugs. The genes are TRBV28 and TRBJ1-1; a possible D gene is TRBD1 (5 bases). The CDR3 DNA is TGTGCCAGCAGTTTAGGAGGGACGGCTGAAGCTTTCTTT. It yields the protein CASSLGGTAEAFF.